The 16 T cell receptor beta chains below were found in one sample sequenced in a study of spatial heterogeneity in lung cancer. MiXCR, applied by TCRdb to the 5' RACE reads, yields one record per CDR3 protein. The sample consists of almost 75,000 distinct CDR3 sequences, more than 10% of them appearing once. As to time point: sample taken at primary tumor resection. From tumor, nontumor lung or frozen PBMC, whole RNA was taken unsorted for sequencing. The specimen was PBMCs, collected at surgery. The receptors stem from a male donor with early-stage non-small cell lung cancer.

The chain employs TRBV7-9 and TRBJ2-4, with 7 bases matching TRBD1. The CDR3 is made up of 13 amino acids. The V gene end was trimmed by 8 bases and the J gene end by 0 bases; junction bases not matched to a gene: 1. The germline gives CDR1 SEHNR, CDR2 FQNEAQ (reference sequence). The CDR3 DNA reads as TGTGCCAGCGGGACAGTAGCCAAAAACATTCAGTACTTC. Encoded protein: CASGTVAKNIQYF.

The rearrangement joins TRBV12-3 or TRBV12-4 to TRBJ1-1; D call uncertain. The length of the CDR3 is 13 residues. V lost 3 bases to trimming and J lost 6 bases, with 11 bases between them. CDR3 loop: CASSFTGSSEAFF. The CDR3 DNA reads TGTGCCAGCAGTTTTACGGGGAGTTCTGAAGCTTTCTTT.

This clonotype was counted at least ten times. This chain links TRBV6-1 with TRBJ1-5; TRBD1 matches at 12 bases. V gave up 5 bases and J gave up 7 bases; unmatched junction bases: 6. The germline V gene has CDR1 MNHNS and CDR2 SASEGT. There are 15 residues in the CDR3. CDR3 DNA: TGTGCCAGCAGTCTAGGGACAGGGGGCAGACAGCCCCAGCATTTT. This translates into CASSLGTGGRQPQHF.

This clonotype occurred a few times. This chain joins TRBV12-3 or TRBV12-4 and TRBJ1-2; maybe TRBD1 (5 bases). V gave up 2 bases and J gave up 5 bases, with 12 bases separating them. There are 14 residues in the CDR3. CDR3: CASSLSAGRYGYTF. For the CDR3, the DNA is TGTGCCAGCAGTTTATCGGCAGGGCGATATGGCTACACCTTC.

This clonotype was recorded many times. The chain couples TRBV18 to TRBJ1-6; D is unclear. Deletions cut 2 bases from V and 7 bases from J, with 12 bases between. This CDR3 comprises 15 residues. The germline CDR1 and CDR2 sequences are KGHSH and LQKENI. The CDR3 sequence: CASSPMEGWNSPLHF. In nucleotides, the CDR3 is TGTGCCAGCTCACCAATGGAAGGCTGGAATTCACCCCTCCACTTT.

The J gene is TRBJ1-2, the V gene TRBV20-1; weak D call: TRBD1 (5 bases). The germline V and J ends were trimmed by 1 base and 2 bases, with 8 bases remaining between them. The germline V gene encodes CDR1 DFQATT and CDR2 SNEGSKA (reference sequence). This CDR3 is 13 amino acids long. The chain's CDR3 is CSARGGSNYGYTF. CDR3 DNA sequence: TGCAGTGCTAGAGGGGGCAGCAACTATGGCTACACCTTC.

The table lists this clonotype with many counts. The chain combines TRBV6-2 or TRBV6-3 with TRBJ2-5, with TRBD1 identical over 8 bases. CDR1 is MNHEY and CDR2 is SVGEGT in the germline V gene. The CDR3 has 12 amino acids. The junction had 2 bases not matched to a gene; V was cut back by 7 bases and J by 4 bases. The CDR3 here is CASKGQGETQYF. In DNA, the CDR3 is TGTGCCAGCAAAGGACAGGGAGAGACCCAGTACTTC.

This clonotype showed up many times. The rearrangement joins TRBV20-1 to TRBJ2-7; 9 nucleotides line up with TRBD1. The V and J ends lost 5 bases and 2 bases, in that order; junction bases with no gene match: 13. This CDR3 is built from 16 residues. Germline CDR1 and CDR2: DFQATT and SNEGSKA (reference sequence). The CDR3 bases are TGCAGTGCTCATAAGTGGGGACAGGGCTTGACCTACGAGCAGTACTTC. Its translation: CSAHKWGQGLTYEQYF.

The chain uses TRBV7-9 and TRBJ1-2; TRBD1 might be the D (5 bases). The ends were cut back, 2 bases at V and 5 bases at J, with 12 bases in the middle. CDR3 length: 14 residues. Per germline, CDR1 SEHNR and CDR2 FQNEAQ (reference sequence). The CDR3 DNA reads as TGTGCCAGCAGCTTATCAGGGAGCCTGTATGGCTACACCTTC. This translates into CASSLSGSLYGYTF.

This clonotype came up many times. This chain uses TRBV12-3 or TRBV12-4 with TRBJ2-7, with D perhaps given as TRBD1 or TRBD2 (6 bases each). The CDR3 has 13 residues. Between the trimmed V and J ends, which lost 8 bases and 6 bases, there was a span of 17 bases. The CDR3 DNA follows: TGTGCCAGCGGGTCCCTCAGGGGAGGCGAGCAGTACTTC. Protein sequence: CASGSLRGGEQYF.

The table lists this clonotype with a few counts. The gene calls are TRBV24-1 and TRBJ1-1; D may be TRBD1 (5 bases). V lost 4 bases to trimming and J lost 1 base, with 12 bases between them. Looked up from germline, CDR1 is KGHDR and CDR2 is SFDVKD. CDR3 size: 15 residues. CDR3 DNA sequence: TGTGCCACCAGTGACCCTCGGGGCGCGAACACTGAAGCTTTCTTT. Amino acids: CATSDPRGANTEAFF.

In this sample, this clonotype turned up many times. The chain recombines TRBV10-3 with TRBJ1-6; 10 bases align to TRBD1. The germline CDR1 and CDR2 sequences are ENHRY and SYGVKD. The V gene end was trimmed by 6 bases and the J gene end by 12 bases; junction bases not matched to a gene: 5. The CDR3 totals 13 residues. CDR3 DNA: TGTGCCATCAGGGAACGGACAGGGGGACCCCTCCACTTT. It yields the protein CAIRERTGGPLHF.

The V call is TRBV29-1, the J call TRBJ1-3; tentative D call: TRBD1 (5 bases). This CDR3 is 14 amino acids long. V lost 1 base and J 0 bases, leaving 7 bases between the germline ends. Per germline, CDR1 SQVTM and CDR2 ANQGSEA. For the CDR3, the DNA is TGCAGCGTTGAAGCGACAGTCTCTGGAAACACCATATATTTT. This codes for CSVEATVSGNTIYF.

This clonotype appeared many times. CDR3 in amino acids: CATSRNPGQANVLTF. DNA for the CDR3: TGTGCCACCAGCAGAAACCCTGGACAGGCCAACGTCCTGACTTTC. The rearrangement joins TRBV15 to TRBJ2-6; possible D gene TRBD1, 5 bases. Germline V CDR1 and CDR2: LNHNV, YYDKDF (reference sequence). The CDR3 covers 15 residues. Trimming cost V 2 bases and J 6 bases, with 11 bases left between them.

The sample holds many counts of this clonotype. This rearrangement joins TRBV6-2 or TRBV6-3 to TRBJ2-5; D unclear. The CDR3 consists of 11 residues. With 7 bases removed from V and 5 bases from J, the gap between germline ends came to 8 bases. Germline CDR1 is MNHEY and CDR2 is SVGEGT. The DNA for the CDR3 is TGTGCCAGCACCGTTGCGGAGACCCAGTACTTC. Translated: CASTVAETQYF.

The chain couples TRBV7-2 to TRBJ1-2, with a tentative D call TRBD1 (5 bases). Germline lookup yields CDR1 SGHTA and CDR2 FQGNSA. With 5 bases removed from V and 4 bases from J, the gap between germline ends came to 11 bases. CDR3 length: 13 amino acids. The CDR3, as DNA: TGTGCCAGCAGCCAGGGACCGCTCTATGGCTACACCTTC. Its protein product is CASSQGPLYGYTF.